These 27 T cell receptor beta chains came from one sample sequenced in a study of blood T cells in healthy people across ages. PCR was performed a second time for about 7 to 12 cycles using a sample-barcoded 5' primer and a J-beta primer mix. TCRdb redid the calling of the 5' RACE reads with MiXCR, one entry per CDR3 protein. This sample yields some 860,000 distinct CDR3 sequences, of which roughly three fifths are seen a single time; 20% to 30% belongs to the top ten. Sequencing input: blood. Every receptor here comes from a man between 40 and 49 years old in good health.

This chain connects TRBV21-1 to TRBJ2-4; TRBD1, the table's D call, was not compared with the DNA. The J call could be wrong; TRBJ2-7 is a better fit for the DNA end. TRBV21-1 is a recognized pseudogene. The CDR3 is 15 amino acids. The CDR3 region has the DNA TGTGCCAGCAGCAGGAACAGGGGGCTGATGAACGAGCAGTACTTC. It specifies CASSRNRGLMNEQYF.

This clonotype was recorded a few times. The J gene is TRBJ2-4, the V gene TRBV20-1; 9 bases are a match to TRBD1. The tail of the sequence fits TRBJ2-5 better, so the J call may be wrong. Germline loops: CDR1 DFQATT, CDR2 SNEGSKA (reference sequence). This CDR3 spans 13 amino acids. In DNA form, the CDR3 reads TGCAGTGCTAAGACAGGGGGGGTAGAGACCCAGTACTTC. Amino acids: CSAKTGGVETQYF.

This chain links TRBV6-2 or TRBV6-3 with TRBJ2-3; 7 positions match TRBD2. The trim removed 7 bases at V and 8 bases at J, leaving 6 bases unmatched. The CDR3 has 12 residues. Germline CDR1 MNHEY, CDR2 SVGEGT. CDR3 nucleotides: TGTGCCAGCACCAAGAGCGGGATTACGCAGTATTTT. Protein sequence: CASTKSGITQYF.

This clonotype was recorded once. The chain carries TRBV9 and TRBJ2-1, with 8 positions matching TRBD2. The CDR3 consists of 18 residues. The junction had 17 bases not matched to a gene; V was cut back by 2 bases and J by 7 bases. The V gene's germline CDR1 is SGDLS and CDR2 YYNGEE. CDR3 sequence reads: CASSVFGQRGPNRNEQFF. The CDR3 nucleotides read TGTGCCAGCAGCGTTTTCGGACAGCGGGGGCCTAACCGGAATGAGCAGTTCTTC. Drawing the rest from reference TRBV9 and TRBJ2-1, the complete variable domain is DSGVTQTPKHLITATGQRVTLRCSPRSGDLSVYWYQQSLDQGLQFLIQYYNGEERAKGNILERFSAQQFPDLHSELNLSSLELGDSALYFCASSVFGQRGPNRNEQFFGPGTRLTVL.

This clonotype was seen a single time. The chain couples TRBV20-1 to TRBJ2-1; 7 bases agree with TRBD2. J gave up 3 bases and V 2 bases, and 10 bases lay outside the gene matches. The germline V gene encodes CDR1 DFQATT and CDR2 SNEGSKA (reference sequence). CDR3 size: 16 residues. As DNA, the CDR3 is TGCAGTGCTAGACTCATGGGGAGGGCCAACTACAATGAGCAGTTCTTC. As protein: CSARLMGRANYNEQFF.

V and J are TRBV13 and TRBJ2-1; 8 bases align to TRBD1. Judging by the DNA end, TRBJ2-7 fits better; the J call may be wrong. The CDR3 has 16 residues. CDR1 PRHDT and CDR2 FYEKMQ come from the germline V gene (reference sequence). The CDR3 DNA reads TGTGCCAGCAGCTTAGAGCTCGCAGGGGGCTACAATGAGCAGTACTTC. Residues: CASSLELAGGYNEQYF.

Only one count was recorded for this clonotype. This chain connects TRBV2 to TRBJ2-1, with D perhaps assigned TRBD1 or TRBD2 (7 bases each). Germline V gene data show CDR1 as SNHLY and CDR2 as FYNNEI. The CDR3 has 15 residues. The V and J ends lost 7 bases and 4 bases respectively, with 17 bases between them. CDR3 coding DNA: TGTGCCAGCACCGGGGGGACAGCGAGTTACAATGAGCAGTTCTTC. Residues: CASTGGTASYNEQFF.

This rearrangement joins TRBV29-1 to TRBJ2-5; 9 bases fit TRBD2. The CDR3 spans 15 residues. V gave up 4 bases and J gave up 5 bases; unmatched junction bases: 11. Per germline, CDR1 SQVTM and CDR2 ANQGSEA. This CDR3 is CSVGGGAIMEETQYF. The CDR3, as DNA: TGCAGCGTTGGCGGGGGGGCCATTATGGAGGAGACCCAGTACTTC.

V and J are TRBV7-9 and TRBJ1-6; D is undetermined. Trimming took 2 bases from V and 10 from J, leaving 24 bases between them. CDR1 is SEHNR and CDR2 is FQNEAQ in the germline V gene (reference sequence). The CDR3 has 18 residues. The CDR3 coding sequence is TGTGCCAGCAGCTTACTGGCCACCGGTCGGGATCTAGGGTCACCCCTCCACTTT. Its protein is CASSLLATGRDLGSPLHF.

As DNA, the CDR3 is TGTGCCAGCAGCTTAGCCGGGACAGATACCATCTATGGCTACACCTTC. This encodes CASSLAGTDTIYGYTF. The chain uses TRBV7-6 and TRBJ1-2; 7 positions match TRBD1. Germline V gene data show CDR1 as SGHVS and CDR2 as FNYEAQ. Trimming removed 0 bases from V and 4 bases from J; junction bases left unmatched: 8. The CDR3 runs to 16 residues.

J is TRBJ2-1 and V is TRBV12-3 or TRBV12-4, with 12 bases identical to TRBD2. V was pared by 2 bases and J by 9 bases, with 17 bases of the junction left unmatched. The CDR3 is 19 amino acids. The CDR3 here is CASSLFSSGRALILGEQFF. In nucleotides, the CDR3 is TGTGCCAGCAGTTTATTCTCTAGCGGGAGGGCGCTGATTTTAGGTGAGCAGTTCTTC.

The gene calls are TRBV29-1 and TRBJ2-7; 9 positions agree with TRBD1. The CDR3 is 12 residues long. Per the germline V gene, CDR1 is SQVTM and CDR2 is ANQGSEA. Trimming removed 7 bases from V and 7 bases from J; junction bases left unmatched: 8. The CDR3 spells CSGQGGLNEQYF. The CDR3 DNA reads TGCAGCGGACAGGGGGGTCTCAATGAGCAGTACTTC.

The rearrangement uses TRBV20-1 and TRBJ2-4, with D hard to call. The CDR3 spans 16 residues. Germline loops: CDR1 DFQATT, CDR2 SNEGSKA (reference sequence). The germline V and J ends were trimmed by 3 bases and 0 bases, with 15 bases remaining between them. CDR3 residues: CSASTPGRRAKNIQYF. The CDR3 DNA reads TGCAGTGCTAGTACACCTGGCAGGAGAGCCAAAAACATTCAGTACTTC.

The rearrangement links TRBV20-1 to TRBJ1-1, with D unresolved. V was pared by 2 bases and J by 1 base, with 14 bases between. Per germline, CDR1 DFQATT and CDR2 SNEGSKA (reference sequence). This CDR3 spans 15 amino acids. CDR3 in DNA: TGCAGTGCTAGACCCCCCCTGGGTCAGAACACTGAAGCTTTCTTT. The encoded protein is CSARPPLGQNTEAFF.

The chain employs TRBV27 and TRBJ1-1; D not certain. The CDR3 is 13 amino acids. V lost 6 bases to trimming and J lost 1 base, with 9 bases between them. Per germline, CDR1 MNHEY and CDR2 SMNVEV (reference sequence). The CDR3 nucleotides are TGTGCCAGCAGCCCCAAGACGAACACTGAAGCTTTCTTT. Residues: CASSPKTNTEAFF.

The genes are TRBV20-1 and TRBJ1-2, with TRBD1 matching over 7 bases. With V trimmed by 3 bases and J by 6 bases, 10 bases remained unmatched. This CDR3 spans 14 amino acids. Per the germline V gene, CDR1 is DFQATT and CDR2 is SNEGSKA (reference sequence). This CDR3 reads CSASARGGKNGYTF. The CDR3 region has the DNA TGCAGTGCTAGTGCCAGGGGGGGGAAGAATGGCTACACCTTC.

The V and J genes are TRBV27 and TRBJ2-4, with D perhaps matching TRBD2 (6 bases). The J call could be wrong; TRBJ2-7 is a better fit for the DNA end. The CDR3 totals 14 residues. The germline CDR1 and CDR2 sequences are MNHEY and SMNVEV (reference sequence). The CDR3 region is CASTAGFIPYEQYF. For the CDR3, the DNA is TGTGCCAGCACGGCGGGATTCATACCCTACGAGCAGTACTTC.

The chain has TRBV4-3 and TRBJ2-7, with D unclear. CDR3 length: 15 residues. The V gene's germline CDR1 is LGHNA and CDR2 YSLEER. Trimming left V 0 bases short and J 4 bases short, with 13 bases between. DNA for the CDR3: TGCGCCAGCAGCCAAGATCGAAGCGTTATGTACGAGCAGTACTTC. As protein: CASSQDRSVMYEQYF.

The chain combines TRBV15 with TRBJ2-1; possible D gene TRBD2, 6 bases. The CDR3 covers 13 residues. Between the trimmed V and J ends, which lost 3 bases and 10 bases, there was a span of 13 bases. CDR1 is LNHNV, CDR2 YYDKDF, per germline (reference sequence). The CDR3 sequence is CATSSASGGEQFF. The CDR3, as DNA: TGTGCCACCAGCAGCGCCTCCGGAGGGGAGCAGTTCTTC.

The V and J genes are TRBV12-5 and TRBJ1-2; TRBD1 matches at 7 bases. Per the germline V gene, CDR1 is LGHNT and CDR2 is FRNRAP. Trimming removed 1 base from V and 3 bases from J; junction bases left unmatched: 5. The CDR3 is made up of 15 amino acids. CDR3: CASGLEVGTDYGYTF. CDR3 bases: TGTGCTAGTGGTTTGGAGGTCGGGACAGACTATGGCTACACCTTC.

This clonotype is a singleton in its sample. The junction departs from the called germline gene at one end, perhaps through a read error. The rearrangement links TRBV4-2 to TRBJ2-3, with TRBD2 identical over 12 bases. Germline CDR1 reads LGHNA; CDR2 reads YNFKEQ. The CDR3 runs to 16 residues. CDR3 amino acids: CPSSGRTSGAEDTQYF. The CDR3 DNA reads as TGTCCCAGCAGCGGGCGGACTAGCGGGGCTGAGGATACGCAGTATTTT.

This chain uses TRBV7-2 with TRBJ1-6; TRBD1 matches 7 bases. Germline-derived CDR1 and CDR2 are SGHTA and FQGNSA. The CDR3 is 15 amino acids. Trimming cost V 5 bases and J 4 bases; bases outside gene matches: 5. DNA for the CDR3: TGTGCCAGCAGCCTCGGACAGGTTTATAATTCACCCCTCCACTTT. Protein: CASSLGQVYNSPLHF.

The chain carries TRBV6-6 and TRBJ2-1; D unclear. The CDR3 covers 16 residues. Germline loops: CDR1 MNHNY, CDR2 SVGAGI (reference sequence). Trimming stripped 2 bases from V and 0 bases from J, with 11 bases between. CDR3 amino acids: CASSYRVWGSYNEQFF. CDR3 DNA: TGTGCCAGCAGTTACAGGGTTTGGGGCTCCTACAATGAGCAGTTCTTC.

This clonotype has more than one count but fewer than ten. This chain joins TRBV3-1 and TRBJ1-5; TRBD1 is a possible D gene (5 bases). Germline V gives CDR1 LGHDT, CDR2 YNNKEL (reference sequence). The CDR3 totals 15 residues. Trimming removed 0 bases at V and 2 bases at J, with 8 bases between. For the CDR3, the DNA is TGTGCCAGCAGCCAAGATATGGGGGGCAATCAGCCCCAGCATTTT. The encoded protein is CASSQDMGGNQPQHF.

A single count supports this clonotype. The CDR3 region is CASSTAGSSYNEQFF. In nucleotides, the CDR3 is TGTGCCAGCAGCACAGCGGGGAGCTCCTACAATGAGCAGTTCTTC. V is TRBV9 and J is TRBJ2-1; TRBD2 matches at 7 bases. This CDR3 has 15 residues. The V gene's germline CDR1 is SGDLS and CDR2 YYNGEE. Germline trimming cut 4 bases from V and 0 bases from J; bases unmatched to any gene: 4.

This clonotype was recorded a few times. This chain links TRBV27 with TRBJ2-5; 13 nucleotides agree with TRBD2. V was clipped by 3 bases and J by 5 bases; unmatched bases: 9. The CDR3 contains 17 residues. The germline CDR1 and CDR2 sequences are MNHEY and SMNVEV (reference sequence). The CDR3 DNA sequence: TGTGCCAGCAGTTTCATTACTAGCGGGGGGGCGTTGGAGACCCAGTACTTC. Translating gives CASSFITSGGALETQYF.

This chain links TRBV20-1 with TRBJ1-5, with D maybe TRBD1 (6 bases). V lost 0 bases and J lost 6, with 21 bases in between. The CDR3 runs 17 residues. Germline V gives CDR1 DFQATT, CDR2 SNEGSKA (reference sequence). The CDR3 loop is CSARDKSRGGTGQPQHF. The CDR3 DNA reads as TGCAGTGCTAGAGATAAATCTAGAGGGGGAACCGGTCAGCCCCAGCATTTT.